The entry that follows covers one T cell receptor (beta chain) sequence. This sample stems from a study of blood T cell repertoires in COVID-19. Here immunoSEQ multiplex PCR was the method, and the copy in TCRdb shows in-frame clones only, minus some. Of 300,000 to 400,000 clones listed, roughly 84% are singletons. Sequencing input: peripheral blood. This clonotype originated in a man in his fifties with active or convalescent COVID-19.

The DNA of the CDR3 is TGCAGCGTTGTGGGGACTAGCAGGGAGCAGTTCTTC. As protein: CSVVGTSREQFF. V and J are TRBV29-1 and TRBJ2-1; 9 bases fit TRBD2. The CDR3 loop spans 12 amino acids. Germline-derived CDR1 and CDR2 are SQVTM and ANQGSEA. Trimming took 4 bases from V and 10 from J; bases not matched to a gene: 5.